The entry below gives a single TCR beta chain sequence along with its context. The source of the sample is a study of blood T cell repertoires in COVID-19. About the research overall: The United States, Italy and Spain provided the acute and convalescent COVID-19 samples.

Profiling relied on immunoSEQ multiplex PCR, and the TCRdb table lists in-frame clones only, not all of them. The data show 50,000 or so clones, 85% to 90% seen once. After removal of 5 bases from V and 4 bases from J, the junction contained 9 bases not matched to a gene. This CDR3 contains 15 residues. Germline CDR1 reads MDHEN; CDR2 reads SYDVKM. V and J are TRBV28 and TRBJ2-5; 8 positions match TRBD1. Sequenced: peripheral blood. The sequence came from a human donor in a cohort sampled during active COVID-19. CDR3 coding DNA: TGTGCCAGCAGTCCTCGGACAGGGCAGCGAGAGACCCAGTACTTC. Residues: CASSPRTGQRETQYF. The variable domain in full, completed from reference TRBV28 and TRBJ2-5, reads DVKVTQSSRYLVKRTGEKVFLECVQDMDHENMFWYRQDPGLGLRLIYFSYDVKMKEKGDIPEGYSVSREKKERFSLILESASTNQTSMYLCASSPRTGQRETQYFGPGTRLLVL.